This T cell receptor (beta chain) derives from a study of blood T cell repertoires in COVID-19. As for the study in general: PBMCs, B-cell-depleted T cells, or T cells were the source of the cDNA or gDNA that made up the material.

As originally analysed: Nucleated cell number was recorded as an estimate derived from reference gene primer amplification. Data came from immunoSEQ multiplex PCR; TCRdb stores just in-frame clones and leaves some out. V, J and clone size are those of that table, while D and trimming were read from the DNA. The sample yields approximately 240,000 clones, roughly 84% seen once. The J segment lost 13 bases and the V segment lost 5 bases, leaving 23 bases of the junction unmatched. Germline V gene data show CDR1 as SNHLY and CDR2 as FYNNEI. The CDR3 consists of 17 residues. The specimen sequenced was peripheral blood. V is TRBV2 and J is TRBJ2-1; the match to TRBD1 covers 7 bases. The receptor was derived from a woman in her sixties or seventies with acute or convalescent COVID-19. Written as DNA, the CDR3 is TGTGCCAGCAGTTCTTCCGTCCAGGCGGCTCCTAGACAGGGACAGTTCTTC. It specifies CASSSSVQAAPRQGQFF.